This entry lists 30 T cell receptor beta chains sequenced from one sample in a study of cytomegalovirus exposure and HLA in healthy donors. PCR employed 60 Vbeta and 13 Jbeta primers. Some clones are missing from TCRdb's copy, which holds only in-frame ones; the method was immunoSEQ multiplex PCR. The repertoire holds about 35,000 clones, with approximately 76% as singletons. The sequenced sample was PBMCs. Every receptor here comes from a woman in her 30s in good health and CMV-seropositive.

The CDR3 bases are TGTGCCAGCAGTCTCCGGACTAGCGGGATTAATGAGCAGTTCTTC. It is translated as CASSLRTSGINEQFF. The chain couples TRBV27 to TRBJ2-1; 12 nucleotides match TRBD2. This CDR3 contains 15 residues. V dropped 5 bases and J dropped 7; count of bases not matched to a gene: 6. Looked up from germline, CDR1 is MNHEY and CDR2 is SMNVEV (reference sequence).

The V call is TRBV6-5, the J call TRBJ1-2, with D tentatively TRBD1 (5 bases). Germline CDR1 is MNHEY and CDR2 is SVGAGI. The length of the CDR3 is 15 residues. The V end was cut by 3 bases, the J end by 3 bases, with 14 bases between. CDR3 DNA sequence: TGTGCCAGCAGTTATTCAGGGATTTCGCACTATGGCTACACCTTC. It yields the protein CASSYSGISHYGYTF.

In DNA form, the CDR3 reads TGTGCCATCAGTGAGTCCGCAGGGGAGATCTCCTACGAGCAGTACTTC. Protein sequence: CAISESAGEISYEQYF. This rearrangement joins TRBV10-3 to TRBJ2-7, with TRBD1 as a possible D gene (6 bases). The CDR3 totals 16 residues. The V end lost 0 bases, the J end lost 0 bases, and 12 bases lay between the germline ends. Germline assignment: CDR1 ENHRY and CDR2 SYGVKD.

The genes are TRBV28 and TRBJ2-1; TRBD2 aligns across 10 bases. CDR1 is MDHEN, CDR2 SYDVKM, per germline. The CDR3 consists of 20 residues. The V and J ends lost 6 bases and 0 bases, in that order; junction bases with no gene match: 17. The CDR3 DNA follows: TGTGCCAGCAGCCCAGGATCGGTAGCGGGAGGCATTAGCTCCTACAATGAGCAGTTCTTC. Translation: CASSPGSVAGGISSYNEQFF.

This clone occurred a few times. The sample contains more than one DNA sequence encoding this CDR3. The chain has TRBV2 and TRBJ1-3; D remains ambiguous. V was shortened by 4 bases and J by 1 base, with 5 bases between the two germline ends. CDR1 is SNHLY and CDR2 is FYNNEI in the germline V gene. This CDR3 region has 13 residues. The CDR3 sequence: CASSGSSGNTIYF. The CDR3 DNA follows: TGTGCCAGCAGTGGGAGTTCTGGAAACACCATATATTTT.

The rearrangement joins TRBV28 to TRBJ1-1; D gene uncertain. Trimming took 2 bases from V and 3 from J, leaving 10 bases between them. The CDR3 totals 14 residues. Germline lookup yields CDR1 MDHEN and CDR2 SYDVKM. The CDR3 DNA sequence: TGTGCCAGCAGTTTAATCGCGGTGGACACTGAAGCTTTCTTT. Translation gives CASSLIAVDTEAFF.

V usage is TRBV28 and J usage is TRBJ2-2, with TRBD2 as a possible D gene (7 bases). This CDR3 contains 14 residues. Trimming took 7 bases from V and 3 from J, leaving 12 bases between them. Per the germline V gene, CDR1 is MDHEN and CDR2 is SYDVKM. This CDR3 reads CASTGGQYTGELFF. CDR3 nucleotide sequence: TGTGCCAGCACCGGGGGGCAGTACACCGGGGAGCTGTTTTTT.

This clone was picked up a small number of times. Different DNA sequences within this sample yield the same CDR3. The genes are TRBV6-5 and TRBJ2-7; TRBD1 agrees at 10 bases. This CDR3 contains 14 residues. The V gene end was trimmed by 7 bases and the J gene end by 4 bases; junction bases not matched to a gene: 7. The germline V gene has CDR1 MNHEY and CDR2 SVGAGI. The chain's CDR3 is CASNRDRGRYEQYF. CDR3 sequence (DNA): TGTGCCAGCAACAGGGACAGGGGAAGGTACGAGCAGTACTTC.

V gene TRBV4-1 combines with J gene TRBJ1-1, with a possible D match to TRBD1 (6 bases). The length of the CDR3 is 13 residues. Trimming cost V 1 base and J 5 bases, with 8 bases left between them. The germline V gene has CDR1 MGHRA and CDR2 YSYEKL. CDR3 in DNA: TGCGCCAGCAGCCAAGTCAGGGGAACTGAAGCTTTCTTT. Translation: CASSQVRGTEAFF.

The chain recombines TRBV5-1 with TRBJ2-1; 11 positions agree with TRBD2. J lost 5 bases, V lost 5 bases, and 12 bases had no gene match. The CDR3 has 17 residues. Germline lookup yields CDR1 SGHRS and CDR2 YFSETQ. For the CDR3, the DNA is TGCGCCAGCAGACAACACAATAGCGGGAGGGCCAACAATGAGCAGTTCTTC. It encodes CASRQHNSGRANNEQFF.

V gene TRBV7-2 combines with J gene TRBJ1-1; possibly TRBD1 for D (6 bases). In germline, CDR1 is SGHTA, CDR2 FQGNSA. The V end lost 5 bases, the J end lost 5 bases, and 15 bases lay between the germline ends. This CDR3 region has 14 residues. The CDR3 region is CASSPKGGGTEAFF. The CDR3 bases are TGTGCCAGCAGCCCGAAGGGGGGAGGGACTGAAGCTTTCTTT.

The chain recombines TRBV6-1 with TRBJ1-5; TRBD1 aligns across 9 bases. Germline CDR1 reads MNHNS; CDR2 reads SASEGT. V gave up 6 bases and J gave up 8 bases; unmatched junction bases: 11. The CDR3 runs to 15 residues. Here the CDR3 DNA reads TGTGCCAGCAGCTCGGGACAGGGCGTGATGGAGCCCCAGCATTTT. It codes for CASSSGQGVMEPQHF.

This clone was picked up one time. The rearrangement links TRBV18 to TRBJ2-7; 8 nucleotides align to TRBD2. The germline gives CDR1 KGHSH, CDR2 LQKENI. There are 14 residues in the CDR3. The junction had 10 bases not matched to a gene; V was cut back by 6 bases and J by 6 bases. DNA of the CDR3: TGTGCCAGCTCGCCTATCCGGGAGGGCGCCGAGCAGTACTTC. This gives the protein CASSPIREGAEQYF. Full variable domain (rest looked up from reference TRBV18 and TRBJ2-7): NAGVMQNPRHLVRRRGQEARLRCSPMKGHSHVYWYRQLPEEGLKFMVYLQKENIIDESGMPKERFSAEFPKEGPSILRIQQVVRGDSAAYFCASSPIREGAEQYFGPGTRLTVT.

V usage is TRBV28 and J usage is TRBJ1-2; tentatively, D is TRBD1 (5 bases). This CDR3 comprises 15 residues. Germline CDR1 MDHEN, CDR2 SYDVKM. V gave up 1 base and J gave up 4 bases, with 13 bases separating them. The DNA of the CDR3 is TGTGCCAGCAGTTTATTGTCCAGGGCCCTCTATGGCTACACCTTC. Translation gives CASSLLSRALYGYTF.

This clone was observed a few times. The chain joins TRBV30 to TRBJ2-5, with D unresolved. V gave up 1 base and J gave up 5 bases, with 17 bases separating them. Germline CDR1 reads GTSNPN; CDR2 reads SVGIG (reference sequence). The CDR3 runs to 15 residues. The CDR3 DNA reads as TGTGCCTGGAGTGGCGACTTTACCGGTGGCGAGACCCAGTACTTC. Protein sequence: CAWSGDFTGGETQYF.

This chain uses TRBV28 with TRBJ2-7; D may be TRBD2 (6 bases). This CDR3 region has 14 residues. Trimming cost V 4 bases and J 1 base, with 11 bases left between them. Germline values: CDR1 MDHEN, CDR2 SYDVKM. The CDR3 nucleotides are TGTGCCAGCAGTTCCCCCGGGAGATCCTACGAGCAGTACTTC. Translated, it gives CASSSPGRSYEQYF.

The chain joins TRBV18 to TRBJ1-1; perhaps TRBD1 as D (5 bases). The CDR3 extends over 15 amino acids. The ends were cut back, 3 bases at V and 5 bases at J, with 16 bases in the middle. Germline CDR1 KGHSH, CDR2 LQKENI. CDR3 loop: CASSPQGGEGTEAFF. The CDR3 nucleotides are TGTGCCAGCTCACCCCAGGGTGGGGAAGGTACTGAAGCTTTCTTT.

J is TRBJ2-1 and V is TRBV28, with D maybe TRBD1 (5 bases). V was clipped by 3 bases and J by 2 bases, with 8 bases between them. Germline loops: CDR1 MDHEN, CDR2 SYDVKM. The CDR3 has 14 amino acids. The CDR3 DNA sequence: TGTGCCAGCAGTTTGTGGGGCACCTACAATGAGCAGTTCTTC. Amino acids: CASSLWGTYNEQFF.

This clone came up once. The CDR3 nucleotides are TGTGCCAGCTCACCGGGGACAGGGGGCTATGGCTACACCTTC. Residues: CASSPGTGGYGYTF. The chain employs TRBV18 and TRBJ1-2; 11 bases align to TRBD1. Germline V CDR1 and CDR2: KGHSH, LQKENI. This CDR3 has 14 amino acids. The junction had 1 base not matched to a gene; V was cut back by 3 bases and J by 4 bases. The whole variable domain, filled in from reference TRBV18 and TRBJ1-2, reads NAGVMQNPRHLVRRRGQEARLRCSPMKGHSHVYWYRQLPEEGLKFMVYLQKENIIDESGMPKERFSAEFPKEGPSILRIQQVVRGDSAAYFCASSPGTGGYGYTFGSGTRLTVV.

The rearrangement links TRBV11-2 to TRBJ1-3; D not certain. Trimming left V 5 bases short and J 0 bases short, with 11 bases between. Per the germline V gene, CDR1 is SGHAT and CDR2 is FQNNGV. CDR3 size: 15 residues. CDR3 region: CASSAFIGSGNTIYF. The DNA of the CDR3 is TGTGCCAGCAGCGCCTTTATCGGCTCTGGAAACACCATATATTTT.

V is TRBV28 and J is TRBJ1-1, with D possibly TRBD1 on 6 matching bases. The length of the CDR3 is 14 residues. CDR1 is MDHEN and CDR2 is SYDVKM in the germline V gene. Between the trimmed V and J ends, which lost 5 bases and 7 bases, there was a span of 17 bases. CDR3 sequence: CASSLTRTVFEAFF. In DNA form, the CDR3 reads TGTGCCAGCAGTCTAACCAGGACAGTTTTTGAAGCTTTCTTT.

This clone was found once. The CDR3 region is CASSSKPDRFYEQYF. The CDR3 coding sequence is TGTGCCAGCAGTTCCAAACCGGACAGATTTTACGAGCAGTACTTC. V and J are TRBV27 and TRBJ2-7; D might be TRBD1 (6 bases). This CDR3 spans 15 amino acids. V lost 4 bases to trimming and J lost 4 bases, with 17 bases between them. Germline CDR1 reads MNHEY; CDR2 reads SMNVEV (reference sequence).

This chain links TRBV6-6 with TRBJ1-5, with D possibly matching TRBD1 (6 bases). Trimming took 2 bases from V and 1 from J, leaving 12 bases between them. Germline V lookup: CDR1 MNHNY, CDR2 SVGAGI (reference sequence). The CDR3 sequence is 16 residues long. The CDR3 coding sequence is TGTGCCAGCAGTTACCTAGGGGGTGGGAGCAATCAGCCCCAGCATTTT. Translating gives CASSYLGGGSNQPQHF.

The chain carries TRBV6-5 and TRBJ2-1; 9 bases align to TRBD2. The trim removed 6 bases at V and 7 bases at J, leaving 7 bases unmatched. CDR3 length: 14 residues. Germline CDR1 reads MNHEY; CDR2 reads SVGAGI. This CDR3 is CASSKAGGINEQFF. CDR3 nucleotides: TGTGCCAGCAGCAAAGCGGGAGGTATAAATGAGCAGTTCTTC.

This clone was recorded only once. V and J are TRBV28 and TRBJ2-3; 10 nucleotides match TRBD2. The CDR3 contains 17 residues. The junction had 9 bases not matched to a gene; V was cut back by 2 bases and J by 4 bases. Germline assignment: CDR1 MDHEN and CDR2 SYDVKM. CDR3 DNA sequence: TGTGCCAGCAGTTTAGCTTCTAGCGGGAGTCAAGCAGATACGCAGTATTTT. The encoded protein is CASSLASSGSQADTQYF.

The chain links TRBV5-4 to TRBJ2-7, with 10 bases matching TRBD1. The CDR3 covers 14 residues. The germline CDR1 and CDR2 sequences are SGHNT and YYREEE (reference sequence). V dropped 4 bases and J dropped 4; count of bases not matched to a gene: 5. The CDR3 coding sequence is TGTGCCAGCAGCCGAGGACAGGGGGGGTACGAGCAGTACTTC. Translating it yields CASSRGQGGYEQYF.

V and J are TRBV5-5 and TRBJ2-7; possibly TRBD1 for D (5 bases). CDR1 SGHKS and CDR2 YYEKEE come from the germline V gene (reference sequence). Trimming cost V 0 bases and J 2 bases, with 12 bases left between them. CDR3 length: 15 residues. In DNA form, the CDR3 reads TGTGCCAGCAGCTTGGAAGGGGCCGGGCCCTACGAGCAGTACTTC. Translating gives CASSLEGAGPYEQYF.

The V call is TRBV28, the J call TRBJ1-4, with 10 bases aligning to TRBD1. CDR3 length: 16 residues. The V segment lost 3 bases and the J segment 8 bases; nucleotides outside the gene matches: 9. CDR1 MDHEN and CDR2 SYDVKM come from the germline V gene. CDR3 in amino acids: CASSLPLGTGDEKLFF. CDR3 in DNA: TGTGCCAGCAGTTTGCCCCTAGGGACAGGGGACGAAAAACTGTTTTTT.

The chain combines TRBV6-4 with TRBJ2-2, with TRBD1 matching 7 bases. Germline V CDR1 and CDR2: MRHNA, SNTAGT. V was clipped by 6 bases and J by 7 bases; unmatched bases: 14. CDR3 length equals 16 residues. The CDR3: CASRADRRFTGGELFF. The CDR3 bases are TGTGCCAGCAGGGCGGACAGGAGATTCACGGGCGGGGAGCTGTTTTTT.

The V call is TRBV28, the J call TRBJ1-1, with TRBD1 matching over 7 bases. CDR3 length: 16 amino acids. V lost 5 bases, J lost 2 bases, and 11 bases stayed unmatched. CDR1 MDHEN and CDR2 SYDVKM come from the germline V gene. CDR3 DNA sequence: TGTGCCAGCAGTAAACAGGGGAACGGAAGAAACACTGAAGCTTTCTTT. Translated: CASSKQGNGRNTEAFF.